This note documents a single T cell receptor (beta chain) sequence. This entry belongs to a study of response to subunit inactivated influenza vaccine. TCRdb independently ran MiXCR on the RT-PCR reads; one entry per CDR3 protein. The table includes a few hundred thousand distinct CDR3 sequences, around 13% detected once. The CDR3 is 14 amino acids. J was trimmed by 4 bases and V by 2 bases; bases with no gene match: 5. Germline-derived CDR1 and CDR2 are SGHRS and YFSETQ. The chain employs TRBV5-1 and TRBJ2-7, with 8 positions matching TRBD2. The sequences come from PBMCs from blood, collected roughly 12 days after vaccination. This clonotype was sampled from a man in his fifties who received an inactivated influenza vaccine. This CDR3 is CASSLGSGEYEQYF. The DNA for the CDR3 is TGCGCCAGCAGCTTAGGTAGCGGGGAGTACGAGCAGTACTTC.